The clone carrying this TCR beta chain was found a few times. The data belong to a study of regulatory T cells in long-lasting Graves disease. Stated time point: persistent/refractory GD, antithyroid drugs over 5 years with positive TRAb. Researchers made the TCR library from RNA that was extracted from PBMCs. V was pared by 4 bases and J by 5 bases, with 8 bases between. CDR3 size: 11 residues. Germline V lookup: CDR1 DFQATT, CDR2 SNEGSKA (reference sequence). CDR3-region Arm-PCR and iRepertoire HTBI primers produced the TCR beta libraries. TCRdb ran MiXCR on the multiplex PCR reads and lists one entry per CDR3 protein. Counted here are 700,000 or so distinct CDR3 sequences, about 30% occurring once; the ten biggest clones make up about two fifths.

This receptor was obtained from a female donor with Graves disease. This sample comprised peripheral blood mononuclear cells (PBMCs), obtained when the disease was refractory, from a patient treated with antithyroid drugs. V is TRBV20-1 and J is TRBJ2-5; D uncertain. The CDR3 loop is CSATRLETQYF. CDR3 DNA sequence: TGCAGTGCTACCCGATTGGAGACCCAGTACTTC.